The T cell receptor beta chain under discussion was sequenced for a study of T cell changes during pregnancy in multiple sclerosis (dated by TCRdb to the late 2010s). Turning to the overall study: In women with multiple sclerosis, the researchers looked at how the T cell repertoire shifted as pregnancy progressed.

The method was the immunoSEQ multiplex PCR assay. TCRdb holds this immuneACCESS table with in-frame rearrangements only. Some clones are missing; in checked studies, unresolved V genes explain under half, and the rest has no known cause. The table for this sample lists under 70,000 clones; 91% of them were counted only once. 2.2% of the sample goes to the ten largest clones. As regards this clone: No antigen is known for it. Within one base of it there is no much larger clone, and no base qualities were kept.

The CDR3 sequence holds 16 residues, the cysteine and phenylalanine included. Here the CDR3 DNA is all that survives: 48 bases in frame from base 1. V drops 3 bases and J drops 2 bases, leaving 17 bases in between. CDR1 and CDR2 were assigned from the germline V gene (reference sequence) as WNHNN and SYGVQD. The sequence is built from TRBV10-1 and TRBJ2-7; the D segment could be TRBD2, given 6 matching bases. This material consisted of peripheral blood, taken in the third trimester of pregnancy. The clonotype originates from a female donor in good health, enrolled as a control in a pregnancy study. The bases read TGCGCCAGCAGTGACCACGGGACTTTTTTGGCCTACGAGCAGTACTTC. Its protein is CASSDHGTFLAYEQYF.